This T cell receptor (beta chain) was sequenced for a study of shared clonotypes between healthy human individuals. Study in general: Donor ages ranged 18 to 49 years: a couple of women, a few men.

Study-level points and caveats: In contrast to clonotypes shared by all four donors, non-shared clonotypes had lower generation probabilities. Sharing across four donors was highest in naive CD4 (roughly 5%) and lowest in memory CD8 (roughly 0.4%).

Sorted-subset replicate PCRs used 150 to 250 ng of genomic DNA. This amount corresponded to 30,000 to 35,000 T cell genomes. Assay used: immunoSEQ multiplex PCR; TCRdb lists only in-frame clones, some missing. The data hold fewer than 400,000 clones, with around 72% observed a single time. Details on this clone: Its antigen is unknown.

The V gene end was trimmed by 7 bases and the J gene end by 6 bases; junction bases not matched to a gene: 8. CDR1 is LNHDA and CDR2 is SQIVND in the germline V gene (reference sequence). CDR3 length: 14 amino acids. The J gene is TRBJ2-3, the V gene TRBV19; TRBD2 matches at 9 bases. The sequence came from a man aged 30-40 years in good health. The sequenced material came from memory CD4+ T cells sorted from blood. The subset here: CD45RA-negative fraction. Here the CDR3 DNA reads TGTGCCAGTACTCGCGGGAGGGCTAGCGATACGCAGTATTTT. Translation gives CASTRGRASDTQYF.